A selection of T cell receptor beta chains follows, all from one sample in a study of T cell responses to AZD1222 COVID-19 vaccine. Sequenced by immunoSEQ multiplex PCR; TCRdb stores in-frame clones only, minus some. Among just under 95,000 clones listed, about nine tenths were seen once. The material sequenced was peripheral blood, taken on day 0 of AZD1222 vaccination. The receptors shown here come from an adult in good health. Both conserved end residues are part of each CDR3. The D gene is left open where the match is weak.

d_gene: .; j_gene: TRBJ1-6; v_gene: TRBV3-1/TRBV3-2; CDR3aa: CASSQIQPNSPLHF
d_gene: .; j_gene: TRBJ2-7; v_gene: TRBV7-8; CDR3aa: CASSSLTRPVLREQYF
d_gene: .; j_gene: TRBJ1-4; v_gene: TRBV3-1/TRBV3-2; CDR3aa: CASSVSTTEKLFF
d_gene: .; j_gene: TRBJ2-3; v_gene: TRBV24-1; CDR3aa: CATSASPGYLTDTQYF
d_gene: .; j_gene: TRBJ1-2; v_gene: TRBV7-9; CDR3aa: CASSRSGQPYGYTF
d_gene: TRBD2; j_gene: TRBJ2-1; v_gene: TRBV3-1/TRBV3-2; CDR3aa: CASSQDFSGRGGNEQFF
d_gene: TRBD1; j_gene: TRBJ2-5; v_gene: TRBV12-5; CDR3aa: CASGLEDRGWVLKETQYF
d_gene: .; j_gene: TRBJ2-2; v_gene: TRBV5-4; CDR3aa: CASSLRRGTGELFF
d_gene: TRBD2; j_gene: TRBJ2-1; v_gene: TRBV12-3/TRBV12-4; CDR3aa: CAAGGRARNEQFF
d_gene: TRBD1; j_gene: TRBJ1-1; v_gene: TRBV6-5; CDR3aa: CASSLTGYTEAFF
d_gene: .; j_gene: TRBJ1-1; v_gene: TRBV7-9; CDR3aa: CASSLERNTEAFF
d_gene: .; j_gene: TRBJ1-2; v_gene: TRBV11-2; CDR3aa: CASSKRGNSGYTF
d_gene: .; j_gene: TRBJ1-2; v_gene: TRBV6-1; CDR3aa: CASSEPGSYGYTF
d_gene: .; j_gene: TRBJ2-1; v_gene: TRBV5-5; CDR3aa: CASSLTTGLADYNEQFF
d_gene: TRBD2; j_gene: TRBJ2-1; v_gene: TRBV15; CDR3aa: CATSREGLAGKLEQFF
d_gene: TRBD2; j_gene: TRBJ2-5; v_gene: TRBV7-9; CDR3aa: CASSLPGLAAQETQYF
d_gene: .; j_gene: TRBJ2-7; v_gene: TRBV5-5; CDR3aa: CASSLAGHLSYEQYF
d_gene: TRBD2; j_gene: TRBJ2-2; v_gene: TRBV2; CDR3aa: CASSSGGINTGELFF
d_gene: TRBD1; j_gene: TRBJ1-2; v_gene: TRBV15; CDR3aa: CATSRGDSFNYGYTF
d_gene: TRBD2; j_gene: TRBJ2-2; v_gene: TRBV19; CDR3aa: CASSDLAGGGTGELFF
d_gene: TRBD2; j_gene: TRBJ2-5; v_gene: TRBV14; CDR3aa: CASSPGRGLARQETQYF
d_gene: .; j_gene: TRBJ2-2; v_gene: TRBV14; CDR3aa: CASSRYEGTGELFF
d_gene: TRBD2; j_gene: TRBJ2-5; v_gene: TRBV7-8; CDR3aa: CASSSASGRVRETQYF
d_gene: TRBD2; j_gene: TRBJ2-7; v_gene: TRBV28; CDR3aa: CASSPLAGASYEQYF
d_gene: .; j_gene: TRBJ2-7; v_gene: TRBV5-8; CDR3aa: CASSSPDGTYEQYF
d_gene: .; j_gene: TRBJ1-2; v_gene: TRBV3-1/TRBV3-2; CDR3aa: CASSQGDLGRGYTF
d_gene: TRBD1; j_gene: TRBJ2-2; v_gene: TRBV19; CDR3aa: CASSLLQGAGGELFF
d_gene: .; j_gene: TRBJ1-1; v_gene: TRBV6-4; CDR3aa: CASKRLAASTEAFF
d_gene: .; j_gene: TRBJ2-5; v_gene: TRBV5-5; CDR3aa: CASRRGRSEETQYF
d_gene: .; j_gene: TRBJ2-5; v_gene: TRBV24-1; CDR3aa: CATSDPTGMETQYF
d_gene: .; j_gene: TRBJ2-2; v_gene: TRBV7-2; CDR3aa: CASSLVLGGIAGELFF
d_gene: TRBD2; j_gene: TRBJ2-1; v_gene: TRBV3-1/TRBV3-2; CDR3aa: CASSQSAGVDYNEQFF
d_gene: .; j_gene: TRBJ2-7; v_gene: TRBV11-2; CDR3aa: CASSRSQTNRGRSYEQYF
d_gene: .; j_gene: TRBJ2-7; v_gene: TRBV5-5; CDR3aa: CASSRYDSYSYEQYF
d_gene: TRBD1; j_gene: TRBJ1-2; v_gene: TRBV2; CDR3aa: CASSEGGQYYGYTF
d_gene: .; j_gene: TRBJ2-1; v_gene: TRBV18; CDR3aa: CASSPDITYNEQFF
d_gene: TRBD2; j_gene: TRBJ2-3; v_gene: TRBV11-2; CDR3aa: CASSLDARGGWTDTQYF
d_gene: .; j_gene: TRBJ1-1; v_gene: TRBV12-3/TRBV12-4; CDR3aa: CASGTVPYTEAFF
d_gene: .; j_gene: TRBJ1-1; v_gene: TRBV5-4; CDR3aa: CASSLTGEEAFF
d_gene: .; j_gene: TRBJ2-2; v_gene: TRBV3-1/TRBV3-2; CDR3aa: CASSQESGTGELFF
d_gene: TRBD1; j_gene: TRBJ1-1; v_gene: TRBV28; CDR3aa: CASSHLTGGGEAFF
d_gene: .; j_gene: TRBJ1-4; v_gene: TRBV27; CDR3aa: CASSLSKAGYEKLFF
d_gene: .; j_gene: TRBJ1-5; v_gene: TRBV6-5; CDR3aa: CAGAAIYSNQPQHF
d_gene: .; j_gene: TRBJ2-7; v_gene: TRBV7-9; CDR3aa: CASSLVSDSGSYEQYF
d_gene: .; j_gene: TRBJ1-4; v_gene: TRBV4-1; CDR3aa: CASSLILREKLFF
d_gene: TRBD1; j_gene: TRBJ1-1; v_gene: TRBV10-3; CDR3aa: CAIRSGTGVTEAFF
d_gene: .; j_gene: TRBJ2-1; v_gene: TRBV19; CDR3aa: CASSPLSYNEQFF
d_gene: .; j_gene: TRBJ2-3; v_gene: TRBV29-1; CDR3aa: CSVSRVEDTQYF
d_gene: TRBD2; j_gene: TRBJ2-5; v_gene: TRBV5-4; CDR3aa: CASSPGGGHQETQYF
d_gene: .; j_gene: TRBJ1-3; v_gene: TRBV30; CDR3aa: CAWSAYEGQYTQGRGNTIYF
d_gene: .; j_gene: TRBJ1-1; v_gene: TRBV19; CDR3aa: CASSADPGDTEAFF
d_gene: .; j_gene: TRBJ2-7; v_gene: TRBV3-1/TRBV3-2; CDR3aa: CASSQVDATYEQYF
d_gene: TRBD1; j_gene: TRBJ1-1; v_gene: TRBV20-1; CDR3aa: CSASNHRDRANTEAFF
d_gene: .; j_gene: TRBJ1-2; v_gene: TRBV24-1; CDR3aa: CATSDPGAPGTYGYTF
d_gene: .; j_gene: TRBJ1-1; v_gene: TRBV6-2/TRBV6-3; CDR3aa: CASSAQGWGTEAFF